This T cell receptor beta chain was observed in a study of blood T cell repertoires in COVID-19. Study in general: The origin of the acute and convalescent COVID-19 samples was the United States, Italy and Spain. T cells, B-cell-depleted T cells, or PBMCs provided the cDNA or gDNA that served as material.

Original data processing: Reference gene primer amplification gave estimated nucleated cell counts. The method was immunoSEQ multiplex PCR; TCRdb's version includes in-frame clones alone and lacks a portion of them. V and J calls and clone size are copied from that table; D and trimming were computed from the DNA. The sample consists of roughly 110,000 clones, approximately 88% of them appearing once. This CDR3 is 14 amino acids long. Trimming cost V 3 bases and J 2 bases, with 11 bases left between them. Germline V gene lookup returns CDR1 GTSNPN and CDR2 SVGIG (reference sequence). This chain uses TRBV30 with TRBJ1-5, with a weak D call TRBD1 (6 bases). The source of this sequence is a man aged 45 to 65 with active or convalescent COVID-19. Material for sequencing was peripheral blood. The CDR3 sequence: CAWRIAGGNQPQHF. As DNA, the CDR3 is TGTGCCTGGAGAATTGCAGGGGGCAATCAGCCCCAGCATTTT. The variable domain in full, with the rest retrieved from reference TRBV30 and TRBJ1-5, is SQTIHQWPATLVQPVGSPLSLECTVEGTSNPNLYWYRQAAGRGLQLLFYSVGIGQISSEVPQNLSASRPQDRQFILSSKKLLLSDSGFYLCAWRIAGGNQPQHFGDGTRLSIL.